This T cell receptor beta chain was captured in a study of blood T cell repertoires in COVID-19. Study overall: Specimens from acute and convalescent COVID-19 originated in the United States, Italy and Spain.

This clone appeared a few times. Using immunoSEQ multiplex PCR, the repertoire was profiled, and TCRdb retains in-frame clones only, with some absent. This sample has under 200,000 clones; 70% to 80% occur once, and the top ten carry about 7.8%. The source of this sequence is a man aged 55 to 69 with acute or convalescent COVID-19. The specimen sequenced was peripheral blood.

The CDR3 is CASSNEYLGDYEQYF. CDR3 nucleotides: TGTGCCAGTAGTAATGAGTACTTGGGAGACTACGAGCAGTACTTC. The J gene is TRBJ2-7, the V gene TRBV19; weak D call: TRBD2 (5 bases). The germline V and J ends were trimmed by 4 bases and 3 bases, with 16 bases remaining between them. CDR3 length equals 15 residues. Germline loops: CDR1 LNHDA, CDR2 SQIVND (reference sequence). The whole variable domain, filled in from reference TRBV19 and TRBJ2-7, reads DGGITQSPKYLFRKEGQNVTLSCEQNLNHDAMYWYRQDPGQGLRLIYYSQIVNDFQKGDIAEGYSVSREKKESFPLTVTSAQKNPTAFYLCASSNEYLGDYEQYFGPGTRLTVT.